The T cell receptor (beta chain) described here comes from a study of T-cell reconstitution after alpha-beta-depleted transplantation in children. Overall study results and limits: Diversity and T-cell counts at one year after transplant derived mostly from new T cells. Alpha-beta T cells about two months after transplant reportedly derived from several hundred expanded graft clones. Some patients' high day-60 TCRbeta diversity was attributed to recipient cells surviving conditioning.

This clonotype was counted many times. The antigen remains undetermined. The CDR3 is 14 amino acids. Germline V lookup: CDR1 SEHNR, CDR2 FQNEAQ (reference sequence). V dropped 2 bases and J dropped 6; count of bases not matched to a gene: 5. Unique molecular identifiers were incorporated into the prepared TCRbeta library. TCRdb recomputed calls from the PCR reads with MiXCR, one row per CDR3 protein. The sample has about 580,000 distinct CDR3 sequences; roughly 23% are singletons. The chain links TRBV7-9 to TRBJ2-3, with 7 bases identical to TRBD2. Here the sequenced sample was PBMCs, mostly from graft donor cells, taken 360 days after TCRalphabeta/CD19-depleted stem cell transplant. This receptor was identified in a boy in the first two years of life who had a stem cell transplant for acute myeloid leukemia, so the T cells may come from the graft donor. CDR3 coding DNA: TGTGCCAGCAGCTTAACTCTAGCGGAGGATACGCAGTATTTT. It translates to CASSLTLAEDTQYF.